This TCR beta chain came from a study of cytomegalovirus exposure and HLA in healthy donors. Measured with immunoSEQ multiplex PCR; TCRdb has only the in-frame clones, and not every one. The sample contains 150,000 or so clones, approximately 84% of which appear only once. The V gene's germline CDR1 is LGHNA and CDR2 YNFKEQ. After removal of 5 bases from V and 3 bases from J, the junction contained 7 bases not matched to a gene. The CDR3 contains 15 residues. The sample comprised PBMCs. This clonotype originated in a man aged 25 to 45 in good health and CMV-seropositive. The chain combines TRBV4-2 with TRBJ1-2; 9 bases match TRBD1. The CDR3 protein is CASSSWTGEDYGYTF. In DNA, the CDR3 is TGTGCCAGCAGCTCTTGGACAGGGGAAGACTATGGCTACACCTTC.